The TCR beta chain described here comes from a study of T cell repertoires in cytomegalovirus infection. From the reads, TCRdb called clonotypes with MiXCR, one entry per CDR3 protein. Among 550,000 to 850,000 distinct CDR3 sequences listed, around 31% were seen once. Comment on this clonotype: Antigen specificity is unknown.

Trimming took 1 base from V and 0 from J, leaving 13 bases between them. Germline V gene lookup returns CDR1 SQVTM and CDR2 ANQGSEA. The CDR3 runs 16 residues. V and J are TRBV29-1 and TRBJ1-5, with D maybe TRBD1 (6 bases). This clonotype was sampled from a human donor in good health (CMV status not recorded). Some clones in this sample may be carry-over from other donors' samples. The specimen comprised cultured PBMCs, sampled from culture after CMV antigen stimulation. As DNA, the CDR3 is TGCAGCGTTGAAGGGGGGCAGAAAAATAGCAATCAGCCCCAGCATTTT. Protein sequence: CSVEGGQKNSNQPQHF.